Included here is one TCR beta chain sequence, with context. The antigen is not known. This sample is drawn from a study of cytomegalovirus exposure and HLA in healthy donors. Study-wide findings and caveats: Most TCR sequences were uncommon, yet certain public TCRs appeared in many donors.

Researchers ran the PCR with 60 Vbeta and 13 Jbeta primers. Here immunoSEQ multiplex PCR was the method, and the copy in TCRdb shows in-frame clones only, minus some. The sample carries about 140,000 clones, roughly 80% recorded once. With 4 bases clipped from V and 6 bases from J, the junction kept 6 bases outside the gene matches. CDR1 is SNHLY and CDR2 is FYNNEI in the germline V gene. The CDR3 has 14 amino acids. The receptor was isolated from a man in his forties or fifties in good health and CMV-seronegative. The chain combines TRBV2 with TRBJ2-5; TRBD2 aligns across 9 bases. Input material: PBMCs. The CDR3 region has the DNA TGTGCCAGCAGTGGAAGCGGGGGGTTACAGACCCAGTACTTC. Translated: CASSGSGGLQTQYF.